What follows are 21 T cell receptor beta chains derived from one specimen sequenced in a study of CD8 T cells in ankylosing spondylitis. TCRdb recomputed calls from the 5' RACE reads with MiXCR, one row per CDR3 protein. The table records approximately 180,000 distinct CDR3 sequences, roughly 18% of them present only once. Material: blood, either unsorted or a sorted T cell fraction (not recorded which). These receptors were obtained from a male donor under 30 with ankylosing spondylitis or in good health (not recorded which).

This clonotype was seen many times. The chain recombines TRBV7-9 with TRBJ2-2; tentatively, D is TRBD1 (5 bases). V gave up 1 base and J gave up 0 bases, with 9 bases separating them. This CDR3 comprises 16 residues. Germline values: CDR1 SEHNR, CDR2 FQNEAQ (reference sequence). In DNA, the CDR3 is TGTGCCAGCAGCTTAGGGGTGGACACGAACACCGGGGAGCTGTTTTTT. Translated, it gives CASSLGVDTNTGELFF.

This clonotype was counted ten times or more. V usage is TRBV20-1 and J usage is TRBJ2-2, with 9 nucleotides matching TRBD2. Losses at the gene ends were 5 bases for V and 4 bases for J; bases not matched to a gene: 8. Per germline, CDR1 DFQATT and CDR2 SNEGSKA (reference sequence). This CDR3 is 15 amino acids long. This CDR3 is CSAPLAGGGTGELFF. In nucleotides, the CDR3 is TGCAGTGCTCCCTTGGCGGGAGGGGGCACCGGGGAGCTGTTTTTT.

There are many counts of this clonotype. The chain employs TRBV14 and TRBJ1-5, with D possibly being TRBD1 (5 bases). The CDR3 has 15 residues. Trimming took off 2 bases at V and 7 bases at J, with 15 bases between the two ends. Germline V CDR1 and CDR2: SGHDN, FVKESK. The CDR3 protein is CASSQLAGQGQPQHF. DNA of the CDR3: TGTGCCAGCAGCCAACTCGCGGGGCAAGGGCAGCCCCAGCATTTT.

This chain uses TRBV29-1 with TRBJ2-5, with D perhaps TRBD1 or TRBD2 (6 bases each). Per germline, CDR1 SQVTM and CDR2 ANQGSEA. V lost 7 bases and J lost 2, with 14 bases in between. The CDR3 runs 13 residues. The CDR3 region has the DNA TGCAGCGCCGGAGGGGGGATACAAGAGACCCAGTACTTC. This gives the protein CSAGGGIQETQYF.

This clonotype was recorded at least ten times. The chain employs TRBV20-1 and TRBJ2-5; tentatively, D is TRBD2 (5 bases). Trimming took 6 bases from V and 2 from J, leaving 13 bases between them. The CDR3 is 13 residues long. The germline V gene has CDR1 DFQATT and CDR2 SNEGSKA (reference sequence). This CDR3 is CSAPQRDQETQYF. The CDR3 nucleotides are TGCAGTGCCCCCCAACGGGATCAAGAGACCCAGTACTTC.

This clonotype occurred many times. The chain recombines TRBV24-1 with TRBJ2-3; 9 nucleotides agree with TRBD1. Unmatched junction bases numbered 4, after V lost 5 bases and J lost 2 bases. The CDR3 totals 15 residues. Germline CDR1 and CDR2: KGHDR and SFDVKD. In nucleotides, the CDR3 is TGTGCCACCAGTGCTAGGGACAGGGCCACAGATACGCAGTATTTT. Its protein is CATSARDRATDTQYF.

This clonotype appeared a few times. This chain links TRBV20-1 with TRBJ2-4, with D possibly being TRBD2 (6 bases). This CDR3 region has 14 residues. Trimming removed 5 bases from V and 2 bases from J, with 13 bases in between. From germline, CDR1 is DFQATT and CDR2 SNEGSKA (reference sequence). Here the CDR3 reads CSASRGGTKNIQYF. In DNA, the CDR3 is TGCAGTGCTTCGCGGGGTGGGACCAAAAACATTCAGTACTTC.

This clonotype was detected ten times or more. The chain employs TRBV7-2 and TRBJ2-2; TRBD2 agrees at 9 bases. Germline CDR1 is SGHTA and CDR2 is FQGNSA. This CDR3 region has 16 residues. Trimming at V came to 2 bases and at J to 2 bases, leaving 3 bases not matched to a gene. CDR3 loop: CASSLNSGSNTGELFF. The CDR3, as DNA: TGTGCCAGCAGCTTAAATAGCGGGAGTAACACCGGGGAGCTGTTTTTT.

The CDR3 nucleotides are TGTGCCAGCAGCTTAGGACTAGGTATTGCTGAGCAGTTCTTC. Its translation is CASSLGLGIAEQFF. V is TRBV7-2 and J is TRBJ2-1; possible D gene TRBD2, 6 bases. The V end lost 1 base, the J end lost 9 bases, and 13 bases lay between the germline ends. From germline, CDR1 is SGHTA and CDR2 FQGNSA. The CDR3 runs 14 residues. Looking up the rest from reference TRBV7-2 and TRBJ2-1 gives the full variable domain: GAGVSQSPSNKVTEKGKDVELRCDPISGHTALYWYRQSLGQGLEFLIYFQGNSAPDKSGLPSDRFSAERTGGSVSTLTIQRTQQEDSAVYLCASSLGLGIAEQFFGPGTRLTVL.

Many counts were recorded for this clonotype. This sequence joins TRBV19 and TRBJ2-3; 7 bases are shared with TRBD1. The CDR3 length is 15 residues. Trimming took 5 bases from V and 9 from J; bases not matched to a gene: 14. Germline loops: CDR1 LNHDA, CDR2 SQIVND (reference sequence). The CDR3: CASSPGTVLPGTQYF. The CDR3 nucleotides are TGTGCCAGTAGTCCCGGGACAGTACTCCCAGGAACGCAGTATTTT.

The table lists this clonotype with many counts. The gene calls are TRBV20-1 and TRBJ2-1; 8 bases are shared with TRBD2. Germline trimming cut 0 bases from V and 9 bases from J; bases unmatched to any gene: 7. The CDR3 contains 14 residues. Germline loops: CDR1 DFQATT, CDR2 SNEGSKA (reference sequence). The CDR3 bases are TGCAGTGCTAGAGAGGGTCGGGAGGGCCGTGAGCAGTTCTTC. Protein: CSAREGREGREQFF.

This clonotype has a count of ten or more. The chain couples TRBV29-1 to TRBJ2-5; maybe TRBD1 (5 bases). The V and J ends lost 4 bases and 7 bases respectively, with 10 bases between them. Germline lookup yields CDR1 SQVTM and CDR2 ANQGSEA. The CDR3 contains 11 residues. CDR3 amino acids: CSVGQGGTQYF. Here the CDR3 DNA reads TGCAGCGTTGGGCAGGGTGGGACCCAGTACTTC.

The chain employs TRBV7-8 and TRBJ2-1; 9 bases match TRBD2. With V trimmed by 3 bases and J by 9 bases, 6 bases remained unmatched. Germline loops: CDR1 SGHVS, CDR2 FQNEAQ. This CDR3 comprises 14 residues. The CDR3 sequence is CASSLPGGRGEQFF. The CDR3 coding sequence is TGTGCCAGCAGCTTGCCGGGCGGGAGGGGTGAGCAGTTCTTC.

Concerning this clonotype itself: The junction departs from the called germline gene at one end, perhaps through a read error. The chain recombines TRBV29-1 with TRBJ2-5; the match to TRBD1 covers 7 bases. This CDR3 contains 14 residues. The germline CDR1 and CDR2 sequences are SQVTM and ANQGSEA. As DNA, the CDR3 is TGCAGCGTTTCACCGTCGGACAGGATCGAGAACCAGTACTTC. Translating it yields CSVSPSDRIENQYF.

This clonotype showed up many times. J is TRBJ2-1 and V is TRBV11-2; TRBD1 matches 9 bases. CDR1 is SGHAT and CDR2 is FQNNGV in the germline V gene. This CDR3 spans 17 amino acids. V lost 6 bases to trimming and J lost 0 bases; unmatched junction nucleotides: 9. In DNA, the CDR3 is TGTGCCAGCAGTCCATGGGGACAGGGCGACTCCTACAATGAGCAGTTCTTC. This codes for CASSPWGQGDSYNEQFF.

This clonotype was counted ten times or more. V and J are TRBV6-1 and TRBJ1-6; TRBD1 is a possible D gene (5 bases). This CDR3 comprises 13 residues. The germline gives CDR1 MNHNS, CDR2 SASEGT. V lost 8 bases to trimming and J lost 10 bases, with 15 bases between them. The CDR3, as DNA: TGTGCCAGCGATTCATCGCAGGGCTCACCCCTCCACTTT. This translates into CASDSSQGSPLHF.

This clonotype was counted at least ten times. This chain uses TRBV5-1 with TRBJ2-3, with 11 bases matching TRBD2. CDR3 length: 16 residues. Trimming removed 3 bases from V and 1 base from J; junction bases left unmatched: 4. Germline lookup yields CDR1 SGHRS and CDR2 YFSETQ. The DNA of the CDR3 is TGCGCCAGCAGCTGGGGACTAGCGGACCGCACAGATACGCAGTATTTT. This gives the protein CASSWGLADRTDTQYF.

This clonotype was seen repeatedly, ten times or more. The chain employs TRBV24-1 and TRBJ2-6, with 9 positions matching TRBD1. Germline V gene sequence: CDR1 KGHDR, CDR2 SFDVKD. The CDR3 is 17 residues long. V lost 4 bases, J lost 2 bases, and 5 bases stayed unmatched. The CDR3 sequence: CATSDRRTGAGANVLTF. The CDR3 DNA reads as TGTGCCACCAGTGACCGAAGGACAGGGGCTGGGGCCAACGTCCTGACTTTC.

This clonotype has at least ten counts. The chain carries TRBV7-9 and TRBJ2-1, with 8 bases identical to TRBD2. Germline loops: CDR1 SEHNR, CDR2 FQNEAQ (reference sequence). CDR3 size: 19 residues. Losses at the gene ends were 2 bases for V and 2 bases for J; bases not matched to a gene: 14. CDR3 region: CASSLNISGGRPTYNEQFF. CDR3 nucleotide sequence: TGTGCCAGCAGCTTAAATATATCCGGCGGGAGGCCCACCTACAATGAGCAGTTCTTC.

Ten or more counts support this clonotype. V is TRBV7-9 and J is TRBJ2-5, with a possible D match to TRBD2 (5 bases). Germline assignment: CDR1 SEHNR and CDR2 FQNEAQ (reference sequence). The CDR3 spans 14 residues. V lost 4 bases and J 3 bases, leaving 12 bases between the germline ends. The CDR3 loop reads CASSYPDGKETQYF. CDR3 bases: TGTGCCAGCAGCTACCCGGACGGGAAAGAGACCCAGTACTTC.

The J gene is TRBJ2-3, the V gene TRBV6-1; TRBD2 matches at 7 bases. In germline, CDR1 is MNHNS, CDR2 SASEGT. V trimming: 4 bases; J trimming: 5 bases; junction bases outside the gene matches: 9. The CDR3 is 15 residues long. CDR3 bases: TGTGCCAGCAGTGCCCGAGCGGGGCTGGTAGATACGCAGTATTTT. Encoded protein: CASSARAGLVDTQYF.